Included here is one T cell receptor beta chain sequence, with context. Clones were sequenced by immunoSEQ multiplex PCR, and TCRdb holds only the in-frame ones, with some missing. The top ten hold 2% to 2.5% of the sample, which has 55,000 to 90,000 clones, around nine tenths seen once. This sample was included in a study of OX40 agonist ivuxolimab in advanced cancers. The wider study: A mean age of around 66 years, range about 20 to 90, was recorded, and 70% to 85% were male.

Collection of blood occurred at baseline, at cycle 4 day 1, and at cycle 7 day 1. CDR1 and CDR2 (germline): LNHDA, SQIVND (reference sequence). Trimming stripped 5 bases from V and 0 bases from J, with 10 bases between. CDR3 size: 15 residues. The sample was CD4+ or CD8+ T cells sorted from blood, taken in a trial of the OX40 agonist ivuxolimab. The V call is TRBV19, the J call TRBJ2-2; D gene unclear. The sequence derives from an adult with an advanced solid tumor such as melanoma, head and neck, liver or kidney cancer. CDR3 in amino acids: CASSLGRTNTGELFF. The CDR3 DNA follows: TGTGCCAGTAGTTTGGGCAGGACGAACACCGGGGAGCTGTTTTTT.